The 31 T cell receptor beta chains given below trace back to one sample, sequenced in a study of shared clonotypes between healthy human individuals. The data were produced by immunoSEQ multiplex PCR, yet TCRdb's version contains in-frame clones alone and is incomplete. The sample lists roughly 1,500,000 clones; around 98% were seen once. Sequenced: naive CD4+ T cells sorted from blood. Subset given: CD45RA+ positively selected. These receptor sequences come from a man aged 30 to 39 in good health.

This chain's CDR3 is CASRDDLGVGGELFF. As DNA, the CDR3 is TGTGCCAGCAGGGACGATCTCGGTGTTGGCGGGGAGCTGTTTTTT. The chain links TRBV2 to TRBJ2-2; D is ambiguous. Germline CDR1 and CDR2: SNHLY and FYNNEI. Trimming shortened V by 6 bases and J by 7 bases, and 18 bases separated the two germline ends. The CDR3 contains 15 residues.

This clone was observed once. This rearrangement joins TRBV2 to TRBJ2-7, with D possibly being TRBD1 (5 bases). The V and J ends lost 3 bases and 5 bases respectively, with 14 bases between them. Germline values: CDR1 SNHLY, CDR2 FYNNEI. The CDR3 covers 14 residues. The CDR3 sequence is CASSEQGPTNEQYF. The CDR3 region has the DNA TGTGCCAGCAGTGAGCAGGGTCCCACCAACGAGCAGTACTTC.

The genes are TRBV27 and TRBJ2-1; 7 bases are shared with TRBD2. V was clipped by 7 bases and J by 9 bases; unmatched bases: 12. This CDR3 is built from 14 residues. Germline V gives CDR1 MNHEY, CDR2 SMNVEV (reference sequence). DNA for the CDR3: TGTGCCAGCACCCCAGCGGGATTGCATGGTGAGCAGTTCTTC. Translation: CASTPAGLHGEQFF.

This clone was recorded once. CDR3 sequence (DNA): TGCGCCAGCAGCTTACCTGCTTGGGGTCTCTCTTACAATGAGCAGTTCTTC. It encodes CASSLPAWGLSYNEQFF. The chain couples TRBV5-1 to TRBJ2-1; no clear D. This CDR3 contains 17 residues. The V end lost 2 bases, the J end lost 4 bases, and 19 bases lay between the germline ends. From germline, CDR1 is SGHRS and CDR2 YFSETQ.

The table lists this clone with a count of one. The chain joins TRBV27 to TRBJ2-3; 8 nucleotides align to TRBD1. The CDR3 consists of 16 residues. V gave up 9 bases and J gave up 4 bases; unmatched junction bases: 15. Germline V gene data show CDR1 as MNHEY and CDR2 as SMNVEV (reference sequence). The CDR3 loop is CASSKNRGVEADTQYF. The CDR3 coding sequence is TGTGCCAGTTCTAAAAACAGGGGGGTTGAGGCAGATACGCAGTATTTT.

With respect to this clone: Other nucleotide sequences in the sample specify the same CDR3. The chain is built from TRBV5-6 and TRBJ2-5; D ambiguous. Germline assignment: CDR1 SGHDT and CDR2 YYEEEE. This CDR3 is 13 amino acids long. Trimming took off 0 bases at V and 4 bases at J, with 7 bases between the two ends. In DNA, the CDR3 is TGTGCCAGCAGCTTGGGGGGTAGAGAGACCCAGTACTTC. It encodes CASSLGGRETQYF. Full variable domain (remainder filled in from reference TRBV5-6 and TRBJ2-5): DAGVTQSPTHLIKTRGQQVTLRCSPKSGHDTVSWYQQALGQGPQFIFQYYEEEERQRGNFPDRFSGHQFPNYSSELNVNALLLGDSALYLCASSLGGRETQYFGPGTRLLVL.

The chain uses TRBV5-1 and TRBJ2-3; possibly TRBD1 for D (6 bases). Trimming shortened V by 4 bases and J by 1 base, and 13 bases separated the two germline ends. Germline CDR1 reads SGHRS; CDR2 reads YFSETQ. CDR3 size: 15 residues. The CDR3 DNA sequence: TGCGCCAGCAGCCACCCGCCAGGGGGCACAGATACGCAGTATTTT. As protein: CASSHPPGGTDTQYF.

The genes are TRBV7-9 and TRBJ1-3; D not certain. V gave up 2 bases and J gave up 0 bases, with 11 bases separating them. Germline V gene sequence: CDR1 SEHNR, CDR2 FQNEAQ (reference sequence). There are 16 residues in the CDR3. The CDR3 spells CASSLTIQSSGNTIYF. CDR3 coding DNA: TGTGCCAGCAGCTTAACAATACAGAGCTCTGGAAACACCATATATTTT. The full variable domain, its missing parts supplied by reference TRBV7-9 and TRBJ1-3, is DTGVSQNPRHKITKRGQNVTFRCDPISEHNRLYWYRQTLGQGPEFLTYFQNEAQLEKSRLLSDRFSAERPKGSFSTLEIQRTEQGDSAMYLCASSLTIQSSGNTIYFGEGSWLTVV.

The genes are TRBV7-8 and TRBJ1-5; tentative D call: TRBD1 (5 bases). CDR3 length: 15 amino acids. Germline-derived CDR1 and CDR2 are SGHVS and FQNEAQ. The ends were cut back, 5 bases at V and 5 bases at J, with 16 bases in the middle. CDR3 in DNA: TGTGCCAGCAGCCGAACTACCGGGACCCATCAGCCCCAGCATTTT. Protein product: CASSRTTGTHQPQHF.

This rearrangement joins TRBV29-1 to TRBJ2-1, with D possibly being TRBD1 (5 bases). CDR1 SQVTM and CDR2 ANQGSEA come from the germline V gene. The CDR3 has 15 residues. V lost 3 bases to trimming and J lost 5 bases, with 17 bases between them. CDR3: CSVEKGWGRDNEQFF. CDR3 bases: TGCAGCGTTGAGAAGGGGTGGGGTCGGGACAATGAGCAGTTCTTC.

This chain links TRBV5-8 with TRBJ2-5, with D possibly TRBD2 on 5 matching bases. This CDR3 contains 13 residues. The ends were cut back, 4 bases at V and 4 bases at J, with 11 bases in the middle. Germline-derived CDR1 and CDR2 are SGHTS and YDEGEE. The CDR3 DNA reads as TGTGCCAGCAGCCCCCGGGGTGGAGAGACCCAGTACTTC. This gives the protein CASSPRGGETQYF.

V gene TRBV10-3 combines with J gene TRBJ1-4; 7 nucleotides agree with TRBD1. Losses at the gene ends were 2 bases for V and 6 bases for J; bases not matched to a gene: 3. This CDR3 has 14 residues. Germline CDR1 is ENHRY and CDR2 is SYGVKD. The CDR3 DNA follows: TGTGCCATCAGTGAGGGGACAGATTATGAAAAACTGTTTTTT. Its protein product is CAISEGTDYEKLFF.

The chain has TRBV19 and TRBJ2-2; D not resolved. Deletions cut 4 bases from V and 1 base from J, with 4 bases between. Germline assignment: CDR1 LNHDA and CDR2 SQIVND (reference sequence). The CDR3 covers 13 residues. As DNA, the CDR3 is TGTGCCAGTAGTACGTGGAACACCGGGGAGCTGTTTTTT. It codes for CASSTWNTGELFF.

The CDR3 here is CASSGPTSFVTGELFF. CDR3 DNA: TGTGCCAGCAGTGGTCCAACAAGTTTTGTGACCGGGGAGCTGTTTTTT. The chain joins TRBV2 to TRBJ2-2, with D uncertain. Per germline, CDR1 SNHLY and CDR2 FYNNEI. The CDR3 spans 16 residues. V was pared by 4 bases and J by 5 bases, with 17 bases between. The entire variable domain, with the rest obtained from reference TRBV2 and TRBJ2-2, is as follows: EPEVTQTPSHQVTQMGQEVILRCVPISNHLYFYWYRQILGQKVEFLVSFYNNEISEKSEIFDDQFSVERPDGSNFTLKIRSTKLEDSAMYFCASSGPTSFVTGELFFGEGSRLTVL.

A note on this clone: The junction differs from germline at one of its ends, possibly a read error. This rearrangement joins TRBV7-7 to TRBJ2-1, with D unresolved. The germline V gene has CDR1 SSHAT and CDR2 FNYEAQ (reference sequence). The CDR3 consists of 15 residues. The CDR3 here is CASSLTLSSYNEQFF. The CDR3 DNA reads TGTGCTAGCAGCCTCACTTTAAGCTCCTACAATGAGCAGTTCTTC.

The chain uses TRBV28 and TRBJ2-6, with D possibly TRBD2 on 5 matching bases. Trimming removed 2 bases at V and 4 bases at J, with 9 bases between. The CDR3 sequence is 15 residues long. Looked up from germline, CDR1 is MDHEN and CDR2 is SYDVKM. The DNA of the CDR3 is TGTGCCAGCAGTTTAAGAGGGCCCGGGGCCAACGTCCTGACTTTC. Translation: CASSLRGPGANVLTF.

The chain carries TRBV7-8 and TRBJ1-5; the D is unclear. The ends were cut back, 6 bases at V and 6 bases at J, with 18 bases in the middle. Germline loops: CDR1 SGHVS, CDR2 FQNEAQ. The CDR3 contains 15 residues. The CDR3 bases are TGTGCCAGCAGTTCTACTTCAAAAGTAGGTCAGCCCCAGCATTTT. It codes for CASSSTSKVGQPQHF.

This rearrangement joins TRBV18 to TRBJ2-1; 10 bases are a match to TRBD2. Germline V gene lookup returns CDR1 KGHSH and CDR2 LQKENI. Losses at the gene ends were 2 bases for V and 4 bases for J; bases not matched to a gene: 8. This CDR3 has 17 residues. CDR3 sequence: CASSPYYLAGEYNEQFF. CDR3 DNA: TGTGCCAGCTCACCATATTATCTAGCGGGAGAGTACAATGAGCAGTTCTTC. Variable domain in full (rest from reference TRBV18 and TRBJ2-1): NAGVMQNPRHLVRRRGQEARLRCSPMKGHSHVYWYRQLPEEGLKFMVYLQKENIIDESGMPKERFSAEFPKEGPSILRIQQVVRGDSAAYFCASSPYYLAGEYNEQFFGPGTRLTVL.

The CDR3 reads CAWSVWDPLAYEQYF. The CDR3 nucleotides read TGTGCCTGGAGTGTATGGGACCCCTTGGCCTACGAGCAGTACTTC. This chain connects TRBV30 to TRBJ2-7; D may correspond to TRBD1 or TRBD2 (5 bases each). From germline, CDR1 is GTSNPN and CDR2 SVGIG (reference sequence). Trimming left V 0 bases short and J 2 bases short, with 14 bases between. The CDR3 runs to 15 residues.

The V gene is TRBV7-2, the J gene TRBJ1-1, with no clear D. V was shortened by 2 bases and J by 3 bases, with 10 bases between the two germline ends. The CDR3 covers 14 residues. CDR1 is SGHTA, CDR2 FQGNSA, per germline. The CDR3 DNA reads as TGTGCCAGCAGCTTATCGAGGCGGGACACTGAAGCTTTCTTT. It is translated as CASSLSRRDTEAFF.

This clone was found once. The V and J genes are TRBV27 and TRBJ2-7, with D perhaps given as TRBD1 or TRBD2 (5 bases each). This CDR3 is built from 14 residues. The ends were cut back, 5 bases at V and 2 bases at J, with 13 bases in the middle. Per germline, CDR1 MNHEY and CDR2 SMNVEV (reference sequence). CDR3: CASSTWDGTYEQYF. CDR3 bases: TGTGCCAGCAGTACCTGGGACGGTACCTACGAGCAGTACTTC.

This clone is a singleton in its sample. The chain combines TRBV5-1 with TRBJ2-5; perhaps TRBD1 as D (6 bases). The CDR3 totals 12 residues. Germline lookup yields CDR1 SGHRS and CDR2 YFSETQ. With 9 bases removed from V and 1 base from J, the gap between germline ends came to 10 bases. Here the CDR3 DNA reads TGCGCCACCTCGACAGGCCAAGAGACCCAGTACTTC. It specifies CATSTGQETQYF. The entire variable domain, with the rest obtained from reference TRBV5-1 and TRBJ2-5, is as follows: KAGVTQTPRYLIKTRGQQVTLSCSPISGHRSVSWYQQTPGQGLQFLFEYFSETQRNKGNFPGRFSGRQFSNSRSEMNVSTLELGDSALYLCATSTGQETQYFGPGTRLLVL.

The V call is TRBV2, the J call TRBJ2-1; D uncertain. Trimming stripped 6 bases from V and 3 bases from J, with 15 bases between. Germline values: CDR1 SNHLY, CDR2 FYNNEI. The CDR3 covers 15 residues. The CDR3, as DNA: TGTGCCAGCAGACCCCATGGCGGAGACTACAATGAGCAGTTCTTC. It codes for CASRPHGGDYNEQFF. The entire variable domain, with the rest obtained from reference TRBV2 and TRBJ2-1, is as follows: EPEVTQTPSHQVTQMGQEVILRCVPISNHLYFYWYRQILGQKVEFLVSFYNNEISEKSEIFDDQFSVERPDGSNFTLKIRSTKLEDSAMYFCASRPHGGDYNEQFFGPGTRLTVL.

V usage is TRBV19 and J usage is TRBJ1-3; 8 bases map to TRBD1. This CDR3 comprises 14 residues. Per the germline V gene, CDR1 is LNHDA and CDR2 is SQIVND (reference sequence). The ends lost 7 bases at V and 2 bases at J; junction bases unmatched: 4. CDR3 residues: CASILRGPGNTIYF. The CDR3 DNA sequence: TGTGCCAGTATCCTCAGGGGGCCTGGAAACACCATATATTTT.

The chain is built from TRBV19 and TRBJ2-1; D gene uncertain. This CDR3 has 11 amino acids. CDR1 LNHDA and CDR2 SQIVND come from the germline V gene (reference sequence). The ends were cut back, 4 bases at V and 7 bases at J, with 5 bases in the middle. The CDR3 sequence: CASSTLNEQFF. In DNA form, the CDR3 reads TGTGCCAGTAGTACGCTAAATGAGCAGTTCTTC.

There are a few counts of this clone. The chain is built from TRBV5-4 and TRBJ2-2, with no clear D. There are 12 residues in the CDR3. Trimming took off 3 bases at V and 7 bases at J, with 7 bases between the two ends. The germline V gene has CDR1 SGHNT and CDR2 YYREEE (reference sequence). The CDR3 bases are TGTGCCAGCAGCTGGGTTGTCGGGGAGCTGTTTTTT. Protein: CASSWVVGELFF.

The chain employs TRBV19 and TRBJ2-1; possible D gene TRBD1, 6 bases. CDR1 is LNHDA, CDR2 SQIVND, per germline (reference sequence). The length of the CDR3 is 13 residues. Trimming removed 4 bases at V and 8 bases at J, with 12 bases between. As DNA, the CDR3 is TGTGCCAGTAGTAAACAGGGTTCGGATGAGCAGTTCTTC. The encoded protein is CASSKQGSDEQFF.

Concerning this clone: The junction does not match germline at one end; this may be a read error. V usage is TRBV28 and J usage is TRBJ2-3, with 8 bases fitting TRBD1. The germline gives CDR1 MDHEN, CDR2 SYDVKM. CDR3 length equals 13 residues. The CDR3 reads CASSLSGQGAKNF. In nucleotides, the CDR3 is TGTGCCAGCAGTTTAAGTGGCCAGGGGGCAAAGAATTTT.

The chain carries TRBV7-9 and TRBJ1-1, with D unclear. Between the trimmed V and J ends, which lost 1 base and 1 base, there was a span of 10 bases. CDR3 size: 15 residues. Germline V gene data show CDR1 as SEHNR and CDR2 as FQNEAQ (reference sequence). In nucleotides, the CDR3 is TGTGCCAGCAGCTTAGTTTCTGTGGGGAACACTGAAGCTTTCTTT. Amino acids: CASSLVSVGNTEAFF.

The genes are TRBV27 and TRBJ2-7, with D possibly being TRBD2 (7 bases). The germline V and J ends were trimmed by 6 bases and 3 bases, with 15 bases remaining between them. Germline V lookup: CDR1 MNHEY, CDR2 SMNVEV (reference sequence). This CDR3 spans 14 amino acids. The CDR3 sequence is CASRRGGDYYEQYF. The CDR3 region has the DNA TGTGCCAGCAGAAGAGGGGGGGACTACTACGAGCAGTACTTC.

This rearrangement joins TRBV18 to TRBJ2-7; TRBD2 agrees at 16 bases. The CDR3 consists of 20 residues. The ends lost 6 bases at V and 2 bases at J; junction bases unmatched: 16. Germline V lookup: CDR1 KGHSH, CDR2 LQKENI. CDR3 in amino acids: CASSLRGSGTSGRGTYEQYF. The CDR3 DNA reads TGTGCCAGCTCCCTCAGGGGGAGTGGGACTAGCGGGAGGGGAACCTACGAGCAGTACTTC.